The rows below give T cell receptor beta chains drawn from one sample of a study of shared clonotypes between healthy human individuals. The protocol was immunoSEQ multiplex PCR, while the TCRdb copy is restricted to in-frame clones and leaves out a portion. The sample yields about 980,000 clones, 60% to 85% seen once. The sample was memory CD4+ T cells sorted from blood. Receptors were obtained from a man between 18 and 29 years old in good health. Each CDR3 is given with its conserved first and last residue. A D gene is named only where the DNA matches it firmly. Clone size is shown for a subset of rows, as once, few, many or a class of expanded clone.

J: TRBJ2-7
D: -
length: 15
size: -
V: TRBV2
CDR3: CASSDGLGGSYEQYF
DNA: TGTGCCAGCAGTGACGGGCTAGGGGGCTCCTACGAGCAGTACTTC

J: TRBJ2-7
D: -
length: 14
size: -
V: TRBV6-1
CDR3: CASSERGKRYEQYF
DNA: TGTGCCAGCAGTGAGAGAGGGAAGCGGTACGAGCAGTACTTC

J: TRBJ1-2
D: -
length: 15
size: -
V: TRBV2
CDR3: CASTEQGIIIGGNTF
DNA: TGTGCCAGCACTGAACAGGGTATAATTATAGGTGGCAACACCTTC

J: TRBJ1-5
D: -
length: 15
size: -
V: TRBV4-2
CDR3: CASSQDGDTNQPQHF
DNA: TGTGCCAGCAGCCAAGATGGGGACACCAATCAGCCCCAGCATTTT

J: TRBJ2-7
D: TRBD2
length: 15
size: once
V: TRBV18
CDR3: CASSPLAGGPYEQYF
DNA: TGTGCCAGCTCACCACTAGCGGGAGGGCCCTACGAGCAGTACTTC

J: TRBJ2-7
D: TRBD1
length: 13
size: once
V: TRBV11-2
CDR3: CASSLGETGVQYF
DNA: TGTGCCAGCAGCTTAGGGGAGACAGGGGTGCAGTACTTC

J: TRBJ1-3
D: -
length: 12
size: -
V: TRBV29-1
CDR3: CSVEGSGNTIYF
DNA: TGCAGCGTTGAAGGCTCTGGAAACACCATATATTTT

J: TRBJ2-7
D: TRBD2
length: 13
size: -
V: TRBV27
CDR3: CASRERGVGEQYF
DNA: TGTGCCAGCAGGGAGCGGGGGGTTGGAGAGCAGTACTTC

J: TRBJ1-2
D: -
length: 11
size: -
V: TRBV29-1
CDR3: CSVGDGYGYTF
DNA: TGCAGCGTTGGGGACGGATATGGCTACACCTTC

J: TRBJ1-2
D: -
length: 17
size: -
V: TRBV9
CDR3: CASSEPILGDANYGYTF
DNA: TGTGCCAGCAGCGAACCGATATTGGGGGATGCTAACTATGGCTACACCTTC

J: TRBJ1-6
D: -
length: 14
size: -
V: TRBV30
CDR3: CAWSLGGSNSPLHF
DNA: TGTGCCTGGAGTCTAGGGGGGAGTAATTCACCCCTCCACTTT

J: TRBJ1-2
D: -
length: 13
size: -
V: TRBV6-5
CDR3: CASTPDGNYGYTF
DNA: TGTGCCAGCACTCCAGACGGTAACTATGGCTACACCTTC

J: TRBJ2-3
D: TRBD2
length: 16
size: -
V: TRBV6-1
CDR3: CASSGSSGGGTDTQYF
DNA: TGTGCCAGCAGTGGTTCTAGCGGGGGGGGCACAGATACGCAGTATTTT

J: TRBJ1-2
D: TRBD1
length: 15
size: -
V: TRBV28
CDR3: CASSSPHHRGHGYTF
DNA: TGTGCCAGCAGTTCCCCACACCACAGGGGGCATGGCTACACCTTC

J: TRBJ2-1
D: -
length: 12
size: few
V: TRBV25-1
CDR3: CASSDWPSEQFF
DNA: TGTGCCAGCAGTGACTGGCCCAGTGAGCAGTTCTTC